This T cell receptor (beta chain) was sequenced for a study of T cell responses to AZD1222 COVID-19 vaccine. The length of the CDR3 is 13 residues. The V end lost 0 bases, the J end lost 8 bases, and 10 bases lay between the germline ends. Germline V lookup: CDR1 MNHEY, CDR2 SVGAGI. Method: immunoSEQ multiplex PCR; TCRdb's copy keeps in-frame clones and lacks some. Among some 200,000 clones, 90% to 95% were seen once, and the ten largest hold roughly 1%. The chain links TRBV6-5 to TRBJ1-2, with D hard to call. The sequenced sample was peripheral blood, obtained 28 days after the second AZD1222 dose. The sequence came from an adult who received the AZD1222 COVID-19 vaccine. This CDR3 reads CASSYSVLGGYTF. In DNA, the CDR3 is TGTGCCAGCAGTTACTCGGTCTTAGGGGGCTACACCTTC.